This T cell receptor beta chain came from a study of identifying expanded T cells in peripheral blood. Regarding the study as a whole: Over two and four weeks, about 15 and 18 clones changed, versus 1.2 between replicates. Roughly two-week clone count variance significantly increased as total template count grew.

The V end was cut by 5 bases, the J end by 8 bases, with 9 bases between. The CDR3 has 11 amino acids. Germline CDR1 and CDR2: MNHNY and SVGAGI (reference sequence). This clone has a handful of counts. Its antigen is still unknown. The repertoire was sequenced with immunoSEQ multiplex PCR; TCRdb's copy has only in-frame clones and lacks some. The table has under 150,000 clones, less than 90% seen once. Collection occurred without any documented infections or immune events in donors. The V call is TRBV6-6, the J call TRBJ1-2, with D perhaps TRBD1 (5 bases). The specimen was blood. This clonotype originated in a person aged 18 to 75 in good health. The CDR3 loop reads CASSLDRGYTF. The CDR3 bases are TGTGCCAGCAGTCTTGACAGAGGCTACACCTTC.